This is a list of T cell receptor beta chains from one sample in a study of CD8+ T cells in alopecia areata. Sequenced by immunoSEQ multiplex PCR; TCRdb stores in-frame clones only, minus some. The sample includes roughly 130,000 clones, roughly 58% seen only once; the top ten take roughly 4.5%. Sequences were derived from CD4+ T cells sorted from blood, sampled at week 0. The receptors derive from a human donor with alopecia areata. Each CDR3 is given with its conserved first and last residue. The D gene is left open where the match is weak. Not every row has a clone size; where given, it reads once, few, many or a size class.

j_gene	d_gene	v_gene	abundance	CDR3aa	CDR3nt
TRBJ2-3	NA	TRBV9	NA	CASSVVGLPDTQYF	TGTGCCAGCAGCGTAGTCGGCTTGCCAGATACGCAGTATTTT
TRBJ1-2	TRBD1	TRBV7-9	few	CASSHGTVHGYTF	TGTGCCAGCAGCCATGGGACAGTCCATGGCTACACCTTC
TRBJ2-7	NA	TRBV11-2	NA	CASSEHYEQYF	TGTGCCAGCAGCGAACACTACGAGCAGTACTTC
TRBJ1-1	NA	TRBV5-4	NA	CASSSWTENKRTEAFF	TGTGCCAGCAGCTCTTGGACAGAGAACAAAAGGACTGAAGCTTTCTTT
TRBJ2-7	NA	TRBV7-6	few	CASSLKGEYEQYF	TGTGCCAGCAGCTTAAAAGGAGAATACGAGCAGTACTTC
TRBJ1-1	NA	TRBV19	NA	CASSIKQANGEAFF	TGTGCCAGTAGTATCAAACAGGCCAACGGTGAAGCTTTCTTT
TRBJ2-1	TRBD2	TRBV27	NA	CASSLAGDNEQFF	TGTGCCAGCAGTCTAGCGGGAGACAATGAGCAGTTCTTC
TRBJ2-7	NA	TRBV9	NA	CASSVAGDGSYEQYF	TGTGCCAGCAGCGTAGCAGGGGACGGCTCCTACGAGCAGTACTTC
TRBJ2-5	TRBD2	TRBV7-7	few	CASSLAGVDETQYF	TGTGCCAGCAGCCTAGCGGGAGTGGATGAGACCCAGTACTTC
TRBJ2-3	NA	TRBV2	NA	CASSPTDTQYF	TGTGCCAGCAGTCCTACAGATACGCAGTATTTT
TRBJ2-7	TRBD1	TRBV7-8	NA	CASSHTGVIHEQYF	TGTGCCAGCAGCCATACAGGGGTAATCCACGAGCAGTACTTC
TRBJ2-1	TRBD2	TRBV5-1	NA	CASSSGTSGGAPQFF	TGCGCCAGCAGCTCCGGGACTAGCGGGGGGGCCCCGCAGTTCTTC
TRBJ2-3	NA	TRBV7-3	NA	CASSPQAVGDTQYF	TGTGCCAGCAGCCCCCAGGCGGTCGGAGATACGCAGTATTTT
TRBJ1-4	NA	TRBV27	once	CASSPNERPSNEKLFF	TGTGCCAGCAGTCCGAATGAAAGGCCTTCTAATGAAAAACTGTTTTTT
TRBJ1-2	NA	TRBV5-1	NA	CASSPPGPLGGNYGYTF	TGCGCCAGCAGCCCGCCGGGACCCCTCGGCGGTAACTATGGCTACACCTTC
TRBJ2-1	TRBD2	TRBV7-2	few	CASSLEGLASSEQFF	TGTGCCAGCAGCTTAGAAGGACTAGCGAGCAGCGAGCAGTTCTTC